Listed below are T cell receptor beta chains from one sample, sequenced in a study of CD8 T cells in ankylosing spondylitis. TCRdb used MiXCR to reprocess the 5' RACE reads, holding one entry per CDR3 protein. Among 250,000 to 350,000 distinct CDR3 sequences listed, about a fifth were seen once. Sequencing input: blood, either unsorted or a sorted T cell fraction (not recorded which). Every receptor here comes from a female donor with ankylosing spondylitis or in good health (not recorded which). CDR3s include the opening cysteine and the closing phenylalanine or tryptophan. A D gene is named only where the DNA matches it firmly. Expanded clones are given a class, and other clones once, few, many or no size at all.

d_gene,j_gene,v_gene,abundance,CDR3nt,CDR3aa
TRBD1,TRBJ1-2,TRBV15,few,TGTGCCACCAGCGGGAGACAGGGAGGCATCGGCTACACCTTC,CATSGRQGGIGYTF
.,TRBJ2-3,TRBV29-1,many,TGCAGCCTAAGGATGGCGGCAAACACAGATACGCAGTATTTT,CSLRMAANTDTQYF
.,TRBJ1-1,TRBV12-3/TRBV12-4,few,TGTGCCAGCAGAGTAGTGGGGGGAAGAACTGAAGCTTTCTTT,CASRVVGGRTEAFF
.,TRBJ2-1,TRBV24-1,few,TGTGCCACCAGTGTAAGCGACTCCTACAATGAGCAGTTCTTC,CATSVSDSYNEQFF
TRBD2,TRBJ2-1,TRBV6-1,few,TGTGCCAGCAGATCCCCGGGACTAGGCCCCCGAAGGTCCTACAATGAGCAGTTCTTC,CASRSPGLGPRRSYNEQFF
TRBD2,TRBJ2-5,TRBV4-3,.,TGCGCCAGCAGCCAAGCGGGGGGGCCCGGTGAGACCCAGTACTTC,CASSQAGGPGETQYF
TRBD2,TRBJ2-3,TRBV7-2,many,TGTGCCAGCAGCTTAGTTCATAGCGGGGAAGGGGGGGATACGCAGTATTTT,CASSLVHSGEGGDTQYF
.,TRBJ2-1,TRBV29-1,few,TGCAGCGTTGAGCCTGGTAGGGGGGTTTCTCGCGAGCAGTTCTTC,CSVEPGRGVSREQFF
TRBD1,TRBJ2-7,TRBV5-1,.,TGCGCCAGCAGCCCCGAACCTGGGACAGCCTACGAGCAGTACTTC,CASSPEPGTAYEQYF
.,TRBJ1-5,TRBV3-1,.,TGTGCCAGCAGCCAAGATAGGGCGGATCAGCCCCAGCATTTT,CASSQDRADQPQHF
TRBD1,TRBJ1-1,TRBV6-2/TRBV6-3,.,TGTGCCAGCAGTTACTCGCAGGGGGCCAACACTGAAGCTTTCTTT,CASSYSQGANTEAFF
TRBD1,TRBJ1-2,TRBV6-5,many,TGTGCCAGCAGCTCTACAGGGGCCGGCTACACCTTC,CASSSTGAGYTF
.,TRBJ1-4,TRBV11-2,few,TGTGCCAGCAGCTTCTCTGCCGGGCGGGGAGAAAAACTGTTTTTT,CASSFSAGRGEKLFF
.,TRBJ2-7,TRBV24-1,few,TGTGCCACCCGTCCGACCCGGTCCTCCCCCTACGAGCAGTACTTC,CATRPTRSSPYEQYF
TRBD1,TRBJ1-1,TRBV29-1,many,TGCAGCGCAGACAGGGTGGGAGGCACTGAAGCTTTCTTT,CSADRVGGTEAFF
TRBD1,TRBJ2-2,TRBV29-1,many,TGCAGCGTTGATTCGACTGGGGCAGGGGGTACCGGGGAGCTGTTTTTT,CSVDSTGAGGTGELFF
TRBD1,TRBJ1-1,TRBV25-1,few,TGTGCCAGCAAGGGACAGGGGAGGAACACTGAAGCTTTCTTT,CASKGQGRNTEAFF
TRBD1,TRBJ2-3,TRBV29-1,.,TGCAGCGTTCCCGGGACAGGGGGTACAGATACGCAGTATTTT,CSVPGTGGTDTQYF
.,TRBJ2-7,TRBV2,.,TGTGCCAGCAGTGACAGCAGGCAGGGCTTCGGGCAGTACTTC,CASSDSRQGFGQYF
.,TRBJ2-6,TRBV5-6,.,TGTGCCAGCAGCCGAGAGACAGGCTCTGGGGCCAACGTCCTGACTTTC,CASSRETGSGANVLTF
.,TRBJ2-4,TRBV12-3/TRBV12-4,.,TGTGCCAGCAGTTTAGAAATCTCCAAAAACATTCAGTACTTC,CASSLEISKNIQYF
.,TRBJ2-5,TRBV28,.,TGTGCCAGCATCCCCTTGGGGGTAGAGACCCAGTACTTC,CASIPLGVETQYF
TRBD2,TRBJ2-1,TRBV12-3/TRBV12-4,.,TGTGCCAGCAGTTCGTCCGGGACTAGCGGGAGGAATGAGCAGTTCTTC,CASSSSGTSGRNEQFF
TRBD2,TRBJ2-1,TRBV5-1,.,TGCGCCAGCAGCCCAGTGGTCTCTAGCGGGACCAATGAGCAGTTCTTC,CASSPVVSSGTNEQFF
.,TRBJ1-1,TRBV12-3/TRBV12-4,.,TGTGCCAGCAGTTTGGCCCCCAGGGACACTGAAGCTTTCTTT,CASSLAPRDTEAFF
TRBD1,TRBJ1-3,TRBV6-5,few,TGTGCCAGCAGTTCGGGACAGGCCATCTCTGGAAACACCATATATTTT,CASSSGQAISGNTIYF
TRBD1,TRBJ2-6,TRBV9,.,TGTGCCAGCAGTATCCGGGACAGAGGTGTCGGTGGGGCCAACGTCCTGACTTTC,CASSIRDRGVGGANVLTF
.,TRBJ1-2,TRBV5-1,few,TGCGCCAGCAGCGTAGCTCTAGGACAAGACTATGGCTACACCTTC,CASSVALGQDYGYTF